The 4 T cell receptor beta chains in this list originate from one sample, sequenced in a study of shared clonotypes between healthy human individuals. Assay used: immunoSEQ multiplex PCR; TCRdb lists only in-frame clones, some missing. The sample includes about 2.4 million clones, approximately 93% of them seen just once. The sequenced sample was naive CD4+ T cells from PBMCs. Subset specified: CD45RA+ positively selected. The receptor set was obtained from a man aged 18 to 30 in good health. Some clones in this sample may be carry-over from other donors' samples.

This CDR3 is CASFKLTEQFF. DNA for the CDR3: TGTGCCAGCTTCAAGTTAACTGAGCAGTTCTTC. This chain uses TRBV28 with TRBJ2-1; D is uncertain. CDR1 MDHEN and CDR2 SYDVKM come from the germline V gene. Deletions cut 8 bases from V and 9 bases from J, with 11 bases between. CDR3 length: 11 residues.

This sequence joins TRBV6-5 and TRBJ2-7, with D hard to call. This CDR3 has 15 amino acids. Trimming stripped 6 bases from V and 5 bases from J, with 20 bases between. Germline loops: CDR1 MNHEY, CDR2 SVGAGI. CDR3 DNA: TGTGCCAGCAGGATTTTTTTTTCTGGAACTCACGAGCAGTACTTC. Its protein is CASRIFFSGTHEQYF.

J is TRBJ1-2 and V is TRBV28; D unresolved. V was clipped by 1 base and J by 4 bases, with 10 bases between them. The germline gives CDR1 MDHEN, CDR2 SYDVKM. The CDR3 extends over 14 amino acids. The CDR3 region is CASSLSASFYGYTF. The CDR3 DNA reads TGTGCCAGCAGTTTATCGGCCAGCTTCTATGGCTACACCTTC.

The CDR3 bases are TGCGCCAGCAGTGCCGGCGGAACAGTTAGGGGAAGAAAACTGTTTTTT. Protein: CASSAGGTVRGRKLFF. The rearrangement joins TRBV10-2 to TRBJ1-4; a weak D match, TRBD1 (5 bases). Trimming took 4 bases from V and 10 from J, leaving 22 bases between them. There are 16 residues in the CDR3. CDR1 is WSHSY and CDR2 is SAAADI in the germline V gene.